A selection of T cell receptor beta chains follows, all from one sample in a study of OX40 agonist ivuxolimab in advanced cancers. TCRdb's table, derived via immunoSEQ multiplex PCR, lists solely in-frame clones and lacks some. Among tens of thousands of clones listed, 90% were seen once. The sequencing here drew on CD4+ or CD8+ T cells sorted from blood, taken in a trial of the OX40 agonist ivuxolimab. Source of these receptors: an adult with an advanced solid tumor such as melanoma, head and neck, liver or kidney cancer. Each CDR3 is given with its conserved first and last residue. The order of the fields is D gene, V gene, clone size, J gene, CDR3 protein, CDR3 DNA. D genes are given only for firm matches. Expanded clones get a size class; other rows say once, few or many, or leave the size out.

D gene: -; V gene: TRBV7-6; clone size: -; J gene: TRBJ2-5; CDR3 protein: CASRKGGSGETQYF; CDR3 DNA: TGTGCCAGCAGAAAGGGGGGGTCCGGGGAGACCCAGTACTTC
D gene: TRBD1; V gene: TRBV6-5; clone size: -; J gene: TRBJ1-4; CDR3 protein: CASSYSTGESEKLFF; CDR3 DNA: TGTGCCAGCAGTTACTCGACAGGGGAAAGTGAAAAACTGTTTTTT
D gene: -; V gene: TRBV28; clone size: -; J gene: TRBJ1-1; CDR3 protein: CTSSLLWGEKAFF; CDR3 DNA: TGTACCAGCAGTTTACTTTGGGGGGAAAAAGCTTTCTTT
D gene: -; V gene: TRBV6-5; clone size: -; J gene: TRBJ2-3; CDR3 protein: CASRRTGFGSDTQYF; CDR3 DNA: TGTGCCAGCAGGCGAACAGGGTTTGGCTCAGATACGCAGTATTTT
D gene: TRBD1; V gene: TRBV5-1; clone size: -; J gene: TRBJ2-7; CDR3 protein: CASSLPPGQGAHEQYF; CDR3 DNA: TGCGCCAGCAGCCTTCCCCCCGGACAGGGAGCCCACGAGCAGTACTTC
D gene: TRBD1; V gene: TRBV28; clone size: -; J gene: TRBJ2-7; CDR3 protein: CASLGTGPYEQYF; CDR3 DNA: TGTGCCAGCCTGGGGACAGGGCCCTACGAGCAGTACTTC
D gene: -; V gene: TRBV5-1; clone size: -; J gene: TRBJ2-2; CDR3 protein: CASSLDGGAGELFF; CDR3 DNA: TGCGCCAGCAGCTTGGATGGGGGTGCCGGGGAGCTGTTTTTT
D gene: TRBD2; V gene: TRBV9; clone size: -; J gene: TRBJ2-7; CDR3 protein: CASSPPGTSLREQYF; CDR3 DNA: TGTGCCAGCAGCCCACCCGGGACTAGTCTTCGCGAGCAGTACTTC
D gene: -; V gene: TRBV7-2; clone size: -; J gene: TRBJ2-1; CDR3 protein: CASSLAAHNEQFF; CDR3 DNA: TGTGCCAGCAGCTTAGCGGCCCACAATGAGCAGTTCTTC
D gene: -; V gene: TRBV7-9; clone size: -; J gene: TRBJ1-1; CDR3 protein: CASSPGQREAFF; CDR3 DNA: TGTGCCAGCAGTCCCGGACAGCGTGAAGCTTTCTTT
D gene: -; V gene: TRBV4-3; clone size: -; J gene: TRBJ2-7; CDR3 protein: CASSQGEGNEQYF; CDR3 DNA: TGCGCCAGCAGCCAAGGCGAGGGGAACGAGCAGTACTTC
D gene: TRBD1; V gene: TRBV6-1; clone size: -; J gene: TRBJ2-3; CDR3 protein: CASSDFQGADTQYF; CDR3 DNA: TGTGCCAGCAGTGATTTTCAGGGGGCAGATACGCAGTATTTT
D gene: -; V gene: TRBV5-6; clone size: -; J gene: TRBJ1-2; CDR3 protein: CASGVDSRPDYGYTF; CDR3 DNA: TGTGCCAGCGGAGTGGACAGCCGACCGGACTATGGCTACACCTTC
D gene: -; V gene: TRBV7-2; clone size: -; J gene: TRBJ1-2; CDR3 protein: CASSPRGGDDYGYTF; CDR3 DNA: TGTGCCAGCAGCCCACGAGGAGGGGATGACTATGGCTACACCTTC
D gene: TRBD1; V gene: TRBV7-2; clone size: -; J gene: TRBJ1-1; CDR3 protein: CASSNRQGVTEAFF; CDR3 DNA: TGTGCCAGCAGCAACAGACAGGGAGTTACTGAAGCTTTCTTT
D gene: -; V gene: TRBV9; clone size: -; J gene: TRBJ2-1; CDR3 protein: CASSAIGMSYNEQFF; CDR3 DNA: TGTGCCAGCAGCGCCATAGGGATGTCATACAATGAGCAGTTCTTC
D gene: -; V gene: TRBV6-1; clone size: few; J gene: TRBJ2-1; CDR3 protein: CASSEIPTVSRAYEQFF; CDR3 DNA: TGTGCCAGCAGTGAAATCCCGACGGTGAGCAGGGCTTATGAGCAGTTCTTC
D gene: TRBD2; V gene: TRBV28; clone size: once; J gene: TRBJ2-2; CDR3 protein: CASTLAGGSPGTGELFF; CDR3 DNA: TGTGCCAGCACCCTAGCGGGAGGCTCCCCTGGAACCGGGGAGCTGTTTTTT
D gene: -; V gene: TRBV20-1; clone size: -; J gene: TRBJ1-3; CDR3 protein: CSARVGNTIYF; CDR3 DNA: TGCAGTGCTAGAGTTGGAAACACCATATATTTT
D gene: -; V gene: TRBV7-3; clone size: -; J gene: TRBJ2-7; CDR3 protein: CASSLGINYEQYF; CDR3 DNA: TGTGCCAGCAGCTTAGGGATAAACTACGAGCAGTACTTC
D gene: -; V gene: TRBV25-1; clone size: -; J gene: TRBJ1-1; CDR3 protein: CASSRGMNTEAFF; CDR3 DNA: TGTGCCAGCAGTAGAGGGATGAACACTGAAGCTTTCTTT
D gene: -; V gene: TRBV30; clone size: -; J gene: TRBJ2-1; CDR3 protein: CAWRLGAYNEQFF; CDR3 DNA: TGTGCCTGGAGACTAGGGGCTTACAATGAGCAGTTCTTC